These 15 T cell receptor beta chains share one sample of origin, sequenced in a study of blood T cell repertoires in COVID-19 (TCRdb year 2020). Library creation used the immunoSEQ multiplex PCR assay. TCRdb carries this immuneACCESS record with in-frame sequences only. Its versions omit some clonotypes, under half of them owing to an unresolved V gene in the studies checked, with the rest unexplained. The sample data list about 260,000 clones, and approximately 90% of these were observed just once. About 3% of the sample is held by the ten biggest clonotypes. Material: PBMCs or T cells enriched from blood (not recorded which). The receptors come from a woman between 45 and 60 years old who had recovered from COVID-19.

The gene calls are TRBV19 and TRBJ1-5, with D uncertain. Germline V gene sequence: CDR1 LNHDA, CDR2 SQIVND (reference sequence). This CDR3 is 16 amino acids long. Trimming took off 7 bases at V and 0 bases at J, with 16 bases between the two ends. CDR3 sequence (DNA): TGTGCCAGTACTATTAGTAACGCTAATAGCAATCAGCCCCAGCATTTT. The encoded protein is CASTISNANSNQPQHF.

The chain recombines TRBV3-1 (or the pseudogene TRBV3-2) with TRBJ2-3, with TRBD1 as a possible D gene (5 bases). CDR1 is LGHDT and CDR2 is YNNKEL in the germline V gene (reference sequence). The CDR3 length is 13 residues. V was trimmed by 2 bases and J by 4 bases, leaving 7 bases between them. The CDR3 loop is CASSQQGADTQYF. For the CDR3, the DNA is TGTGCCAGCAGCCAACAGGGCGCAGATACGCAGTATTTT.

CDR3 sequence (DNA): TGTGCCTGGAATTCGCCGACAGGGAGGAATTCACCCCTCCACTTT. Encoded protein: CAWNSPTGRNSPLHF. The rearrangement uses TRBV30 and TRBJ1-6; 7 bases align to TRBD1. The CDR3 spans 15 residues. CDR1 and CDR2 (germline): GTSNPN, SVGIG (reference sequence). After removal of 4 bases from V and 7 bases from J, the junction contained 10 bases not matched to a gene.

The chain employs TRBV7-2 and TRBJ2-4; 13 bases line up with TRBD2. This CDR3 has 17 residues. Germline assignment: CDR1 SGHTA and CDR2 FQGNSA. J lost 8 bases, V lost 5 bases, and 12 bases had no gene match. CDR3 amino acids: CASSPRTSGRAVHIQYF. CDR3 nucleotide sequence: TGTGCCAGCAGCCCCAGGACTAGCGGGAGAGCGGTTCACATTCAGTACTTC. The whole variable domain, filled in from reference TRBV7-2 and TRBJ2-4, reads GAGVSQSPSNKVTEKGKDVELRCDPISGHTALYWYRQSLGQGLEFLIYFQGNSAPDKSGLPSDRFSAERTGGSVSTLTIQRTQQEDSAVYLCASSPRTSGRAVHIQYFGAGTRLSVL.

The chain carries TRBV28 and TRBJ2-1, with TRBD2 matching over 12 bases. This CDR3 contains 16 residues. With 6 bases clipped from V and 0 bases from J, the junction kept 3 bases outside the gene matches. Looked up from germline, CDR1 is MDHEN and CDR2 is SYDVKM. The CDR3 DNA follows: TGTGCCAGCAGCCTAGCGGGAGGGGGCTCCTACAATGAGCAGTTCTTC. It yields the protein CASSLAGGGSYNEQFF. Full variable domain (rest looked up from reference TRBV28 and TRBJ2-1): DVKVTQSSRYLVKRTGEKVFLECVQDMDHENMFWYRQDPGLGLRLIYFSYDVKMKEKGDIPEGYSVSREKKERFSLILESASTNQTSMYLCASSLAGGGSYNEQFFGPGTRLTVL.

J is TRBJ1-1 and V is TRBV19, with TRBD1 matching 9 bases. From germline, CDR1 is LNHDA and CDR2 SQIVND (reference sequence). This CDR3 is built from 14 residues. Losses at the gene ends were 6 bases for V and 4 bases for J; bases not matched to a gene: 6. CDR3 region: CASRQGAIGTEAFF. The CDR3 DNA follows: TGTGCCAGTAGACAGGGGGCTATTGGCACTGAAGCTTTCTTT.

This clone has just one count. The V and J genes are TRBV15 and TRBJ1-2; 8 positions agree with TRBD1. Germline V CDR1 and CDR2: LNHNV, YYDKDF (reference sequence). Trimming removed 0 bases from V and 0 bases from J; junction bases left unmatched: 6. The CDR3 totals 17 residues. CDR3 protein: CATSRDDRGPTNYGYTF. CDR3 sequence (DNA): TGTGCCACCAGCAGAGATGACAGGGGACCCACTAACTATGGCTACACCTTC.

This CDR3 is CASSDRGTGHYEQYF. CDR3 in DNA: TGTGCCAGCAGTGATCGAGGGACAGGGCACTACGAGCAGTACTTC. This rearrangement joins TRBV28 to TRBJ2-7; 9 bases fit TRBD1. This CDR3 contains 15 residues. Trimming at V came to 5 bases and at J to 3 bases, leaving 8 bases not matched to a gene. Germline CDR1 is MDHEN and CDR2 is SYDVKM.

The genes are TRBV11-2 and TRBJ1-1, with 7 bases matching TRBD1. With 4 bases clipped from V and 11 bases from J, the junction kept 13 bases outside the gene matches. CDR1 and CDR2 (germline): SGHAT, FQNNGV. The CDR3 length is 14 residues. The CDR3 reads CASSSPTGTRGAFF. CDR3 bases: TGTGCCAGCAGCTCCCCGACAGGGACTCGAGGGGCTTTCTTT.

The gene calls are TRBV4-3 and TRBJ2-1, with 7 bases matching TRBD2. Germline V CDR1 and CDR2: LGHNA, YSLEER. J gave up 5 bases and V 3 bases, and 13 bases lay outside the gene matches. The CDR3 sequence is 17 residues long. CDR3 DNA: TGCGCCAGCAGCCACCGAAATCTAGCGGTACTAAACAATGAGCAGTTCTTC. Encoded protein: CASSHRNLAVLNNEQFF.

The chain couples TRBV7-2 to TRBJ2-1, with 7 bases that match TRBD1. CDR1 and CDR2 (germline): SGHTA, FQGNSA. This CDR3 is built from 15 residues. Germline trimming cut 5 bases from V and 7 bases from J; bases unmatched to any gene: 11. In DNA form, the CDR3 reads TGTGCCAGCAGCGTCTCCGGGACAGTTGAGAATGAGCAGTTCTTC. Translation gives CASSVSGTVENEQFF.

The genes are TRBV25-1 and TRBJ2-2; D remains ambiguous. This CDR3 has 15 amino acids. The V end was cut by 6 bases, the J end by 2 bases, with 13 bases between. The germline CDR1 and CDR2 sequences are MGHDK and SYGVNS. In nucleotides, the CDR3 is TGTGCCAGCAGAGCACCCGCAAGCAACACCGGGGAGCTGTTTTTT. Its translation is CASRAPASNTGELFF.

The DNA of the CDR3 is TGTGCCAGCAGAAACGACAGGGGGGGCAATCAGCCCCAGCATTTT. It encodes CASRNDRGGNQPQHF. The chain recombines TRBV2 with TRBJ1-5, with TRBD1 matching 9 bases. The CDR3 sequence is 15 residues long. The V gene's germline CDR1 is SNHLY and CDR2 FYNNEI. The J segment lost 2 bases and the V segment lost 6 bases, leaving 5 bases of the junction unmatched.

J is TRBJ1-6 and V is TRBV28; TRBD1 matches at 7 bases. Germline V lookup: CDR1 MDHEN, CDR2 SYDVKM. Trimming cost V 10 bases and J 7 bases; bases outside gene matches: 7. This CDR3 is 13 amino acids long. CDR3 loop: CATQQGPNSPLHF. In nucleotides, the CDR3 is TGTGCCACCCAACAGGGGCCCAATTCACCCCTCCACTTT. The full variable domain, completed using reference TRBV28 and TRBJ1-6, is DVKVTQSSRYLVKRTGEKVFLECVQDMDHENMFWYRQDPGLGLRLIYFSYDVKMKEKGDIPEGYSVSREKKERFSLILESASTNQTSMYLCATQQGPNSPLHFGNGTRLTVT.

This chain connects TRBV11-3 to TRBJ1-1, with D perhaps TRBD1 (6 bases). V was pared by 3 bases and J by 4 bases, with 9 bases between. Germline assignment: CDR1 SGHNT and CDR2 YENEEA. The CDR3 is 13 residues long. The CDR3, as DNA: TGTGCCAGCAGCTTTACAGGGAGCACTGAAGCTTTCTTT. Translating gives CASSFTGSTEAFF.